The source of this T cell receptor (beta chain) is a study of T cell responses to AZD1222 COVID-19 vaccine. Study-wide results and limits: Repertoires were sampled only after the peak T cell response.

This CDR3 has 15 amino acids. Germline CDR1 is SEHNR and CDR2 is FQNEAQ (reference sequence). J lost 5 bases, V lost 7 bases, and 13 bases had no gene match. The assay was immunoSEQ multiplex PCR, and TCRdb's table has in-frame clones only and misses some. There are 90,000 to 95,000 clones in the sample; approximately 91% occur only once, and about 20% lies in the top ten. To note about this clone: Its antigen remains unidentified.

The sequencing used peripheral blood, collected on day 0 of AZD1222 vaccination. This clonotype was sampled from an adult in good health. This rearrangement joins TRBV7-9 to TRBJ2-7; 8 bases line up with TRBD2. CDR3 protein: CASTVASGPFNEQYF. The DNA of the CDR3 is TGTGCCAGCACCGTCGCTAGCGGGCCGTTCAACGAGCAGTACTTC.